This entry lists 12 T cell receptor beta chains sequenced from one sample in a study of blood T cells in healthy people across ages (dated by TCRdb to 2013 to 2016). Libraries were built with 5' RACE. The listed sequencing device is Illumina HiSeq 2500. The second PCR ran for roughly 7 to 11 cycles and used a J-beta primer mix along with a sample-barcoded 5' primer. TCRdb took the public reads, trimmed them with fastp at Q25, ran MiXCR for clone calling and kept in-frame beta chains. All rows with the same CDR3 protein become a single entry with the most common DNA and genes. This sample has hundreds of thousands of distinct CDR3 sequences in its table, and more than 20% of those were observed once. The ten largest make up 9.4% of the sample. The same sample was also used in a study of T cells of mothers and their children.

Input material: blood. The receptors come from a boy between 10 and 17 years old in good health.

This clonotype has just a few counts. V and J are TRBV14 and TRBJ2-5; 9 bases line up with TRBD2. The DNA end favors TRBJ2-1, so the J call may be wrong. Germline V CDR1 and CDR2: SGHDN, FVKESK. The CDR3 spans 16 residues. The CDR3 nucleotides are TGTGCCAGCAGCCAAGACGAGGAGCGGGAGGATGGCGAGCAGTTCTTC. This encodes CASSQDEEREDGEQFF.

This clonotype was seen a few times. The chain joins TRBV12-3 or TRBV12-4 to TRBJ2-6; D unresolved. Trimming left V 5 bases short and J 0 bases short, with 11 bases between. CDR3 length equals 16 residues. The CDR3 region has the DNA TGTGCCAGCAGTACCCCAGCGTTCTCTGGGGCCAACGTCCTGACTTTC. Translation gives CASSTPAFSGANVLTF.

In DNA, the CDR3 is TGCAGTGCTAGCTTTGTTGCGGGACTAGCGGGGGGGCGGTATGAGCAGTACTTC. Its translation is CSASFVAGLAGGRYEQYF. The rearrangement joins TRBV20-1 to TRBJ2-5, with TRBD2 matching over 16 bases. V was pared by 3 bases and J by 11 bases, with 18 bases of the junction left unmatched. The CDR3 has 18 residues. Germline values: CDR1 DFQATT, CDR2 SNEGSKA (reference sequence).

The chain joins TRBV12-3 or TRBV12-4 to TRBJ2-5; D may be TRBD1 (6 bases). The J call may be mistaken, given a closer DNA end match to TRBJ2-1. The CDR3 is 13 amino acids. The CDR3 DNA is TGTGCCAGCAGTTTCCAGGGGAATCAATGGCAGTTCTTC. Its protein is CASSFQGNQWQFF.

The chain carries TRBV20-1 and TRBJ1-2; D possibly corresponds to TRBD1 (6 bases). Germline V gives CDR1 DFQATT, CDR2 SNEGSKA (reference sequence). CDR3 length: 15 amino acids. The V gene lost 0 bases and the J gene lost 0 bases, with 11 bases spanning the gap. For the CDR3, the DNA is TGCAGTGCTAGAGATTGGACAGAAACTAACTATGGCTACACCTTC. This gives the protein CSARDWTETNYGYTF.

The genes are TRBV29-1 and TRBJ2-1; 7 nucleotides align to TRBD2. The CDR3 has 11 amino acids. V lost 7 bases, J lost 6 bases, and 3 bases stayed unmatched. Germline-derived CDR1 and CDR2 are SQVTM and ANQGSEA. The CDR3 DNA reads TGCAGCGCACTAGCGTCCAATGAGCAGTTCTTC. It specifies CSALASNEQFF.

The CDR3 here is CAIRGPQGADTQYF. CDR3 nucleotide sequence: TGTGCCATCAGGGGCCCACAGGGGGCAGATACGCAGTATTTT. This chain uses TRBV10-3 with TRBJ2-3; 8 positions agree with TRBD1. Per the germline V gene, CDR1 is ENHRY and CDR2 is SYGVKD. V lost 6 bases to trimming and J lost 4 bases; unmatched junction nucleotides: 6. This CDR3 is built from 14 residues.

This clonotype was observed once. V is TRBV3-1 and J is TRBJ2-3; 7 positions match TRBD2. Per germline, CDR1 LGHDT and CDR2 YNNKEL (reference sequence). V dropped 1 base and J dropped 4; count of bases not matched to a gene: 5. The CDR3 is 15 residues long. The CDR3 is CASSQGLAVADTQYF. The DNA of the CDR3 is TGTGCCAGCAGCCAAGGGCTAGCGGTGGCAGATACGCAGTATTTT.

This chain uses TRBV15 with TRBJ1-6, with D uncertain. Trimming removed 5 bases at V and 10 bases at J, with 12 bases between. The CDR3 has 13 amino acids. Germline assignment: CDR1 LNHNV and CDR2 YYDKDF (reference sequence). CDR3 in amino acids: CATSRPGRSPLHF. The CDR3, as DNA: TGTGCCACCAGCCGACCGGGAAGATCACCCCTCCACTTT.

The chain joins TRBV9 to TRBJ1-4; maybe TRBD1 (5 bases). The CDR3 is made up of 15 amino acids. Trimming took 0 bases from V and 8 from J, leaving 14 bases between them. Germline CDR1 reads SGDLS; CDR2 reads YYNGEE. In nucleotides, the CDR3 is TGTGCCAGCAGCGTAGGATGGGGCACCCCAGAAAAACTGTTTTTT. It is translated as CASSVGWGTPEKLFF.

The chain links TRBV6-6 to TRBJ2-5; D uncertain. The CDR3 has 13 residues. Germline values: CDR1 MNHNY, CDR2 SVGAGI (reference sequence). The V end lost 2 bases, the J end lost 5 bases, and 9 bases lay between the germline ends. The CDR3 reads CASSYGQTETQYF. The CDR3 DNA sequence: TGTGCCAGCAGTTACGGGCAGACGGAGACCCAGTACTTC.

This chain connects TRBV9 to TRBJ1-2, with D possibly TRBD1 on 5 matching bases. Germline CDR1 is SGDLS and CDR2 is YYNGEE. V was pared by 2 bases and J by 7 bases, with 12 bases between. The CDR3 is 13 amino acids. As DNA, the CDR3 is TGTGCCAGCAGCGTTCAGGGAACCGGTGGCTACACCTTC. It codes for CASSVQGTGGYTF.